This T cell receptor beta chain was captured in a study of OX40 agonist ivuxolimab in advanced cancers. In the study overall: With a range of 23 to 79, age averaged approximately 55 years, and nearly 85% were male. Partial responses occurred in three patients (one hepatocellular carcinoma, two cutaneous melanoma).

Per germline, CDR1 MNHNS and CDR2 SASEGT. This CDR3 region has 14 residues. After removal of 8 bases from V and 7 bases from J, the junction contained 12 bases not matched to a gene. Blood was sampled at baseline, cycle 4 day 1, and cycle 7 day 1. Method: immunoSEQ multiplex PCR; TCRdb's copy keeps in-frame clones and lacks some. The sample carries some 98,000 clones, about four fifths recorded once. The material sequenced was CD4+ or CD8+ T cells sorted from blood, taken in a trial of the OX40 agonist ivuxolimab. The chain employs TRBV6-1 and TRBJ2-3; 7 bases agree with TRBD2. The TCR comes from an adult with an advanced solid tumor such as melanoma, head and neck, liver or kidney cancer. CDR3 DNA: TGTGCCAGCTTCCAGCGGGGCTCAGCGAATACGCAGTATTTT. This codes for CASFQRGSANTQYF.